This T cell receptor (beta chain) appears in the sequencing data of a study of blood T cell repertoires in COVID-19. Study in general: Whether acute or convalescent, the COVID-19 samples came from the United States, Italy and Spain.

Looked up from germline, CDR1 is SGHVS and CDR2 is FQNEAQ. The ends were cut back, 5 bases at V and 0 bases at J, with 4 bases in the middle. This CDR3 contains 12 residues. In the original processing: It was from reference gene primer amplification that nucleated cell counts were estimated. Assay: immunoSEQ multiplex PCR; the TCRdb copy retains only in-frame clones and omits some. V, J and clone size are those of that table, while D and trimming were read from the DNA. The sample lists around 170,000 clones; 70% to 90% were seen once. Followed longitudinally, the Seattle patients had been enrolled during active infection.

V is TRBV7-8 and J is TRBJ2-5; D gene ambiguous. The receptor was isolated from a man aged 55 to 69 with COVID-19, enrolled during active disease. Sequenced input: peripheral blood. In DNA, the CDR3 is TGTGCCAGCAGCCCCGACCAAGAGACCCAGTACTTC. Its translation is CASSPDQETQYF.